This T cell receptor (beta chain) was sequenced during a study of cytomegalovirus exposure and HLA in healthy donors. Overall study: Earlier, 150 million to 200 million T cells were analyzed, and 117 million unique TCR beta sequences were found among them. Study outcomes and limitations: The authors judged a highly shared variant cluster likely a sequencing artifact.

The germline V gene encodes CDR1 SGHRS and CDR2 YFSETQ. The CDR3 spans 15 residues. V was trimmed by 0 bases and J by 2 bases, leaving 9 bases between them. PCR employed 60 Vbeta and 13 Jbeta primers. Clones were sequenced by immunoSEQ multiplex PCR, and TCRdb holds only the in-frame ones, with some missing. This table holds about 190,000 clones, roughly 13% found once. The table lists this clone with a few counts. What it binds is not known. The chain links TRBV5-1 to TRBJ1-3; possible D gene TRBD1, 6 bases. This receptor was taken from a man between 45 and 60 years old in good health and CMV-seropositive. Sequencing was carried out using PBMCs. CDR3 DNA: TGCGCCAGCAGCTTGGAGGGGGACCCTGGAAACACCATATATTTT. Protein product: CASSLEGDPGNTIYF.